The 21 T cell receptor beta chains reported below all come from one sample, sequenced in a study of T cells in Graves' hyperthyroidism and ophthalmopathy (dated by TCRdb to about 2019). The library was produced with multiplex PCR. Sequencing took place on an Illumina HiSeq 2000. Amplification of TCR beta CDR3 regions was carried out from RNA transcripts. For the first round of RT-PCR on the TCR CDR3, the HTBI primer set was used together with the Qiagen OneStep RT-PCR kit. TCRdb ran its own pipeline on the public reads, namely fastp trimming at Q25 and MiXCR clone calling, and kept in-frame beta chains. Each CDR3 protein appears once, grouped with its most common genes and DNA. Here the sample has 210,000 or so distinct CDR3 sequences; roughly 17% occur a single time. Together, the top ten hold 50% of the sample. Material: blood. Receptors originate from a man aged 45-60 years with Graves' hyperthyroidism.

This clonotype showed up just a few times. The gene calls are TRBV24-1 and TRBJ1-2, with 10 bases lining up with TRBD1. Trimming at V came to 9 bases and at J to 5 bases, leaving 11 bases not matched to a gene. CDR3 length equals 15 residues. Germline CDR1 and CDR2: KGHDR and SFDVKD. The CDR3: CATQGPRQGAYGYTF. The CDR3 DNA reads as TGTGCCACCCAAGGACCTCGACAGGGGGCTTATGGCTACACCTTC.

The chain is built from TRBV12-3 or TRBV12-4 and TRBJ1-1; D is ambiguous. Trimming took off 3 bases at V and 0 bases at J, with 8 bases between the two ends. The CDR3 has 14 residues. The CDR3 loop reads CASSLVRLNTEAFF. The DNA of the CDR3 is TGTGCCAGCAGTTTGGTCAGGCTGAACACTGAAGCTTTCTTT.

This clonotype was detected ten times or more. The chain combines TRBV20-1 with TRBJ2-3, with D possibly being TRBD2 (5 bases). CDR1 and CDR2 from the germline V gene are DFQATT and SNEGSKA (reference sequence). This CDR3 is built from 16 residues. V was shortened by 0 bases and J by 0 bases, with 13 bases between the two germline ends. The CDR3 here is CSAREDFPLSTDTQYF. Here the CDR3 DNA reads TGCAGTGCTAGAGAGGACTTTCCTCTCAGCACAGATACGCAGTATTTT.

Many counts were recorded for this clonotype. The genes are TRBV20-1 and TRBJ2-7; 10 bases match TRBD2. Germline CDR1 DFQATT, CDR2 SNEGSKA (reference sequence). CDR3 length equals 16 residues. J gave up 5 bases and V 0 bases, and 10 bases lay outside the gene matches. The CDR3 DNA is TGCAGTGCTAGAGATCCTCTAGCGGGAGTCGGAGACGAGCAGTACTTC. Translating it yields CSARDPLAGVGDEQYF.

This clonotype was seen more than once but under ten times. The chain recombines TRBV18 with TRBJ2-7; a weak D match, TRBD1 (6 bases). CDR1 and CDR2 (germline): KGHSH, LQKENI. The CDR3 has 16 residues. V was clipped by 2 bases and J by 7 bases, with 21 bases between them. CDR3 residues: CASSPGQYGRTAEQYF. Here the CDR3 DNA reads TGTGCCAGCTCACCAGGGCAGTATGGGCGGACAGCTGAGCAGTACTTC.

Concerning this clonotype: A much bigger clone sits one base away, suggesting this may be a read error. The chain combines TRBV20-1 with TRBJ2-1; 12 bases map to TRBD2. The CDR3 length is 16 residues. In germline, CDR1 is DFQATT, CDR2 SNEGSKA (reference sequence). CDR3 sequence (DNA): TGCGGTGCTAGAGACTCCTCTAGCGGGAGGGCAAATGAGCAGTTCTTC. Its protein is CGARDSSSGRANEQFF.

In regard to this clonotype: One end of the junction fails to match germline, which may point to a read error. The rearrangement joins TRBV20-1 to TRBJ1-3; 10 nucleotides align to TRBD1. Germline assignment: CDR1 DFQATT and CDR2 SNEGSKA (reference sequence). The CDR3 consists of 17 residues. In nucleotides, the CDR3 is TGCAGTGCTAGGCCCTATACGACAGGGGGCTCTGGAAGCACCATATATTTT. Translating gives CSARPYTTGGSGSTIYF.

Concerning this clonotype: Since a much larger clone is just one base distant, this may be a read error. The rearrangement links TRBV27 to TRBJ1-2; D call uncertain. The V and J ends lost 6 bases and 4 bases respectively, with 9 bases between them. The CDR3 runs to 12 residues. The germline V gene has CDR1 MNHEY and CDR2 SMNVEV (reference sequence). CDR3 bases: TGTGCCAGCAGCTCGATGGGCTATGGCTACACCTTC. Translation: CASSSMGYGYTF.

This clonotype showed up many times. The chain carries TRBV7-8 and TRBJ2-5; possible D gene TRBD2, 5 bases. CDR1 is SGHVS and CDR2 is FQNEAQ in the germline V gene. V gave up 1 base and J gave up 5 bases, with 17 bases separating them. CDR3 size: 16 residues. This CDR3 is CASSLVFGLVGETQYF. The CDR3 coding sequence is TGTGCCAGCAGCTTAGTTTTTGGACTCGTGGGGGAGACCCAGTACTTC.

This chain links TRBV18 with TRBJ2-3, with 8 bases lining up with TRBD1. Germline lookup yields CDR1 KGHSH and CDR2 LQKENI. Unmatched junction bases numbered 7, after V lost 3 bases and J lost 5 bases. The CDR3 extends over 15 amino acids. The CDR3: CASSPQTGAKDTQYF. DNA of the CDR3: TGTGCCAGCTCACCCCAGACAGGGGCGAAAGATACGCAGTATTTT.

At least ten counts were recorded for this clonotype. The chain employs TRBV30 and TRBJ2-2; D not certain. This CDR3 contains 10 residues. Trimming removed 3 bases at V and 6 bases at J, with 2 bases between. The germline CDR1 and CDR2 sequences are GTSNPN and SVGIG (reference sequence). The CDR3 here is CAWRAGELFF. Here the CDR3 DNA reads TGTGCCTGGAGGGCCGGGGAGCTGTTTTTT.

This clonotype was seen a few times. This sequence joins TRBV10-3 and TRBJ1-5; a possible D gene is TRBD1 (6 bases). Germline CDR1 is ENHRY and CDR2 is SYGVKD. Trimming left V 3 bases short and J 5 bases short, with 14 bases between. The CDR3 length is 15 residues. The CDR3 sequence is CAISDSPRGHQPQHF. The CDR3 DNA is TGTGCCATCAGTGATTCACCCAGGGGCCATCAGCCCCAGCATTTT.

This chain uses TRBV5-1 with TRBJ2-1; 11 bases match TRBD1. CDR3 length: 15 residues. J gave up 9 bases and V 0 bases, and 5 bases lay outside the gene matches. Looked up from germline, CDR1 is SGHRS and CDR2 is YFSETQ. The CDR3 is CASSLVDRGQGEQFF. CDR3 bases: TGCGCCAGCAGCTTGGTGGACAGGGGGCAGGGTGAGCAGTTCTTC.

This chain links TRBV24-1 with TRBJ1-4, with D perhaps TRBD1 (6 bases). Trimming pared 3 bases from V and 6 bases from J, leaving 16 bases between. The germline V gene has CDR1 KGHDR and CDR2 SFDVKD. This CDR3 contains 16 residues. The CDR3 is CATSDHTTGGDEKLFF. DNA for the CDR3: TGTGCCACCAGTGATCATACGACAGGAGGAGATGAAAAACTGTTTTTT.

The chain couples TRBV7-9 to TRBJ2-1; the D is unclear. The CDR3 loop spans 17 amino acids. Per germline, CDR1 SEHNR and CDR2 FQNEAQ (reference sequence). The V end lost 2 bases, the J end lost 6 bases, and 20 bases lay between the germline ends. The CDR3 region is CASSLHRSTKAFNEQFF. CDR3 DNA: TGTGCCAGCAGCTTACATCGCAGCACCAAAGCGTTCAATGAGCAGTTCTTC.

This clonotype was found many times. The chain links TRBV20-1 to TRBJ2-7, with 8 positions matching TRBD1. With 0 bases clipped from V and 2 bases from J, the junction kept 9 bases outside the gene matches. This CDR3 region has 16 residues. Germline CDR1 reads DFQATT; CDR2 reads SNEGSKA (reference sequence). For the CDR3, the DNA is TGCAGTGCTAGAGACCAAGGACAGGGACCTCCCTACGAGCAGTACTTC. As protein: CSARDQGQGPPYEQYF.

The chain is built from TRBV4-1 and TRBJ2-3, with 11 nucleotides matching TRBD2. Losses at the gene ends were 2 bases for V and 5 bases for J; bases not matched to a gene: 12. This CDR3 has 18 residues. Germline values: CDR1 MGHRA, CDR2 YSYEKL. The CDR3 reads CASSQPLTSGSRKDTQYF. In DNA form, the CDR3 reads TGCGCCAGCAGCCAACCCCTTACTAGCGGGAGCCGTAAAGATACGCAGTATTTT.

This clonotype was recorded many times. The J gene is TRBJ1-1, the V gene TRBV5-1; D is possibly TRBD1 (5 bases). The CDR3 is 13 residues long. Trimming shortened V by 9 bases and J by 0 bases, and 12 bases separated the two germline ends. Germline loops: CDR1 SGHRS, CDR2 YFSETQ. The CDR3 DNA sequence: TGCGCCACCCGGGGGGTTATGAACACTGAAGCTTTCTTT. It translates to CATRGVMNTEAFF. Full variable domain (rest looked up from reference TRBV5-1 and TRBJ1-1): KAGVTQTPRYLIKTRGQQVTLSCSPISGHRSVSWYQQTPGQGLQFLFEYFSETQRNKGNFPGRFSGRQFSNSRSEMNVSTLELGDSALYLCATRGVMNTEAFFGQGTRLTVV.

There are many counts of this clonotype. The chain joins TRBV5-1 to TRBJ2-1; D is perhaps TRBD2 (6 bases). Per the germline V gene, CDR1 is SGHRS and CDR2 is YFSETQ. Trimming left V 0 bases short and J 6 bases short, with 13 bases between. This CDR3 has 15 residues. CDR3 DNA: TGCGCCAGCAGCTTGGCACCGGGAGCGGCCAATGAGCAGTTCTTC. It is translated as CASSLAPGAANEQFF. Variable domain in full (rest from reference TRBV5-1 and TRBJ2-1): KAGVTQTPRYLIKTRGQQVTLSCSPISGHRSVSWYQQTPGQGLQFLFEYFSETQRNKGNFPGRFSGRQFSNSRSEMNVSTLELGDSALYLCASSLAPGAANEQFFGPGTRLTVL.

This clonotype was seen a few times. The chain links TRBV11-3 to TRBJ2-7, with a tentative D call TRBD2 (6 bases). Germline assignment: CDR1 SGHNT and CDR2 YENEEA. Trimming left V 5 bases short and J 7 bases short, with 9 bases between. The CDR3 is made up of 11 amino acids. The CDR3 protein is CASSRSGEQYF. The CDR3 DNA sequence: TGTGCCAGCAGCCGTAGCGGAGAGCAGTACTTC.

This clonotype occurred many times. J is TRBJ1-2 and V is TRBV11-2; 7 bases align to TRBD1. After removal of 0 bases from V and 8 bases from J, the junction contained 3 bases not matched to a gene. The CDR3 consists of 13 residues. The germline gives CDR1 SGHAT, CDR2 FQNNGV. Written as DNA, the CDR3 is TGTGCCAGCAGCTTAGAGACAGGGCGAGGCTACACCTTC. Encoded protein: CASSLETGRGYTF.